This T cell receptor (beta chain) was retrieved from a study of cytomegalovirus exposure and HLA in healthy donors. Study in general: Most donors, about 77% of 398 genotyped, fell in the Caucasian-associated ancestry cluster.

Concerning this clone itself: Antigen: not known.

It was with 60 Vbeta and 13 Jbeta primers that the PCR ran. In the original workflow: Counted up in a later analysis, unique TCR beta chains came to about 80 million, with around 10 million shared. Profiled with immunoSEQ multiplex PCR; TCRdb holds only in-frame clones, not every one. The DNA gave D and trimming, while V, J and clone size come from that table. The sample includes some 200,000 clones, just over 75% of them seen just once. General study points: A later analysis reportedly found fewer N-insertions in an Asian-associated ancestry cluster than the roughly 670-donor mean.

V lost 4 bases and J 1 base, leaving 10 bases between the germline ends. Germline V gene sequence: CDR1 SGHRS, CDR2 YFSETQ. The CDR3 loop spans 14 amino acids. The sequenced material came from PBMCs. The rearrangement links TRBV5-1 to TRBJ2-3; maybe TRBD2 (5 bases). The TCR originated in a woman aged 55-69 years in good health and CMV-seropositive. CDR3 DNA: TGCGCCAGCAGCACCGGACTGGGCACAGATACGCAGTATTTT. Translating it yields CASSTGLGTDTQYF. Drawing the rest from reference TRBV5-1 and TRBJ2-3, the complete variable domain is KAGVTQTPRYLIKTRGQQVTLSCSPISGHRSVSWYQQTPGQGLQFLFEYFSETQRNKGNFPGRFSGRQFSNSRSEMNVSTLELGDSALYLCASSTGLGTDTQYFGPGTRLTVL.